Listed below are T cell receptor beta chains from one sample, sequenced in a study of T-cell memory formation after mild COVID-19. One entry per CDR3 protein, called by TCRdb with MiXCR from the 5' RACE reads. This table holds around 130,000 distinct CDR3 sequences, more than 15% found once. Sequencing was performed on PBMCs or a T cell subset sorted from them (not recorded which). The receptors were gathered from an adult woman who had mild COVID-19 (a few samples of this study predate the infection). Cell type and time point are not known. Each CDR3 is given with its conserved first and last residue. The D gene is left open where the match is weak. Only some rows state a clone size, as once, few, many or a class for expanded clones.

>.|.|TRBV6-5|TRBJ1-5
CASSYRRGGNQPQHF
TGTGCCAGCAGTTACCGCAGGGGTGGGAATCAGCCCCAGCATTTT
>.|.|TRBV12-3/TRBV12-4|TRBJ2-3
CASTPGVGSADTQYF
TGTGCCAGCACCCCGGGGGTTGGCTCCGCAGATACGCAGTATTTT
>TRBD1|many|TRBV5-1|TRBJ2-7
CASSSRPSRDRSDEQYF
TGCGCCAGCAGCTCCAGACCTTCCCGGGACAGGTCCGACGAGCAGTACTTC
>.|few|TRBV6-2/TRBV6-3|TRBJ1-3
CASSYSNRLVADGNTIYF
TGTGCCAGCAGTTACTCGAACCGCCTGGTCGCAGACGGAAACACCATATATTTT
>.|.|TRBV12-3/TRBV12-4|TRBJ1-2
CASSVNGRANYGYTF
TGTGCCAGCAGTGTTAACGGCAGGGCTAACTATGGCTACACCTTC
>TRBD1|few|TRBV5-1|TRBJ1-1
CASSLVPAGTGRFEAFF
TGCGCCAGCAGCCTTGTTCCGGCCGGGACAGGGAGGTTTGAAGCTTTCTTT
>.|.|TRBV20-1|TRBJ1-5
CSASLPGTSIQPQHF
TGCAGTGCTAGCCTCCCGGGGACAAGCATTCAGCCCCAGCATTTT
>.|.|TRBV5-5|TRBJ2-3
CASSWGARGTDTQYF
TGTGCCAGCAGCTGGGGGGCGCGGGGTACAGATACGCAGTATTTT
>.|.|TRBV5-1|TRBJ2-5
CASSGDRRETQYF
TGCGCCAGCAGCGGGGACCGCCGGGAGACCCAGTACTTC
>.|few|TRBV12-3/TRBV12-4|TRBJ2-1
CASSLGGREQINMNEQFF
TGTGCCAGCAGTTTAGGCGGCCGAGAGCAAATCAACATGAATGAGCAGTTCTTC
>.|.|TRBV12-3/TRBV12-4|TRBJ1-5
CASRNAGRGNQPQHF
TGTGCCAGCAGGAACGCAGGGAGAGGCAATCAGCCCCAGCATTTT
>.|.|TRBV7-9|TRBJ2-1
CASSLDGHEQFF
TGTGCCAGCAGCTTAGACGGCCATGAGCAGTTCTTC
>.|.|TRBV12-3/TRBV12-4|TRBJ2-5
CASAVASGQGPQETQYF
TGTGCCAGCGCGGTTGCTTCGGGTCAGGGACCCCAAGAGACCCAGTACTTC